This T cell receptor beta chain was found in a study of T cell responses to AZD1222 COVID-19 vaccine. General study points: Two doses of AZD1222 preceded a rise in Spike-specific TCR breadth and depth. Baseline testing showed seropositivity in only a handful of AZD1222 recipients. At 160-218 and 743-854, vaccine-associated CD4 TCRs were dominant, and they spanned spike.

Method: immunoSEQ multiplex PCR; TCRdb's copy keeps in-frame clones and lacks some. The table shows approximately 94,000 clones, with about 90% occurring only once. Details on this clone: Antigen: not known.

CDR3 length: 15 amino acids. The germline V gene has CDR1 SGHRS and CDR2 YFSETQ. V lost 4 bases to trimming and J lost 3 bases; unmatched junction nucleotides: 6. This sample comprised peripheral blood, obtained on day 0 of AZD1222 vaccination. The V gene is TRBV5-1, the J gene TRBJ1-4; TRBD1 matches at 7 bases. This clonotype was obtained from an adult in good health. CDR3 nucleotide sequence: TGCGCCAGCAGCCCCCGGGACAGCCCTAATGAAAAACTGTTTTTT. Encoded protein: CASSPRDSPNEKLFF.